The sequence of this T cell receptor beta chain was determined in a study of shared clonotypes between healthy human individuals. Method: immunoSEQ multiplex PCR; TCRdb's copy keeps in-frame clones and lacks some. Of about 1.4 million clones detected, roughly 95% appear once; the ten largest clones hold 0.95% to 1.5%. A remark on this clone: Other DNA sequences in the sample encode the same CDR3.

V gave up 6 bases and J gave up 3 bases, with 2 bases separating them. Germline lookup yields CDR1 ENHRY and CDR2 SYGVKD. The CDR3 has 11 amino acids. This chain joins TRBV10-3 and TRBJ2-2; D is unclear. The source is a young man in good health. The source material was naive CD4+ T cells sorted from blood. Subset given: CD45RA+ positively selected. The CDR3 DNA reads TGTGCCATCAGCCACACCGGGGAGCTGTTTTTT. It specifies CAISHTGELFF.